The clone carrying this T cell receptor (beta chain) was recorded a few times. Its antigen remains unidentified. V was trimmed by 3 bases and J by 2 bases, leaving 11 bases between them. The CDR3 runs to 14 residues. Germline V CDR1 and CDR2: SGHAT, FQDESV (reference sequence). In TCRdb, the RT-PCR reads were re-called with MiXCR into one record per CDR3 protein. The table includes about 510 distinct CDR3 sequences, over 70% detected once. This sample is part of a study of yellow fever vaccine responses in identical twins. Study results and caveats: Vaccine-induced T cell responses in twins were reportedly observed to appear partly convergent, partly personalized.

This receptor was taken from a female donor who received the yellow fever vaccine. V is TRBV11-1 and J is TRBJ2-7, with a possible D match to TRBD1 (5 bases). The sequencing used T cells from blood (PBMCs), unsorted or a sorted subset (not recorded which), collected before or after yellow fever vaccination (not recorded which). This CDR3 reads CASSFVAGTYEQYF. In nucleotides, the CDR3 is TGTGCCAGCAGCTTCGTGGCAGGGACCTACGAGCAGTACTTC.